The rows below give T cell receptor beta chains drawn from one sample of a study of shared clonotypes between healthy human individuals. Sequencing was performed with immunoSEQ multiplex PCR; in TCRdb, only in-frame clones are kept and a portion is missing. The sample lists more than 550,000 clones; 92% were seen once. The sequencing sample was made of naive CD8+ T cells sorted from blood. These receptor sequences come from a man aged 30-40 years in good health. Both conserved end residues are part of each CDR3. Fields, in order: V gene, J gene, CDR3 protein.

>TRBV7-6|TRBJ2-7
CASSLAQNYEQYF
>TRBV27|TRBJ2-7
CASSLDRGHEQYF
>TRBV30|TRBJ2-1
CAWGLGATPGNEQFF
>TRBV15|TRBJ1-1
CATSRGSGDTEAFF
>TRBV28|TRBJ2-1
CASSSFGGRAHEQFF
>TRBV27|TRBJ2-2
CASSYTGPVTGELFF
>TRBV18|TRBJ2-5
CASSPPQPQETQYF
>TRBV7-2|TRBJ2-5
CASSFLVGETQYF
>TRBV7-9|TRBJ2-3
CASSPLAGVMTDTQYF
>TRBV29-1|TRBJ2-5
CSGRTGTQETQYF
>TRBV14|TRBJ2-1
CASSWGASGFNEQFF
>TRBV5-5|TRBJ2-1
CASSLVGRGNEQFF
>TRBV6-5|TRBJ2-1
CASSSPGQGARNEQFF
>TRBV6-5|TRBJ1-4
CASSFDRGLNEKLFF
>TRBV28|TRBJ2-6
CASSLLDHRAGANVLTF
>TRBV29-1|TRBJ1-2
CSAMSGSGGYTF
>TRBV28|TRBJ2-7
CASSPTGLNEQYF
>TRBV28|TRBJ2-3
CASRHPYRGESTDTQYF
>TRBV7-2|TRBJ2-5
CASSLRAGYLRETQYF
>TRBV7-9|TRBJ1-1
CASSHPSPGQDEAFF
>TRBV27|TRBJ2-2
CASSVGVGSGELFF
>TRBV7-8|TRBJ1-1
CASSLVGVNTEAFF
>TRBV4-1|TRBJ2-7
CASSQRQGAYEQYF
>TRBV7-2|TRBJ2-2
CASSLALVAGGLAGGPGELFF
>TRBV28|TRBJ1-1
CASSLFPEVLAGNTEAFF
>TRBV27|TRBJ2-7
CASSPRRDRDEQYF
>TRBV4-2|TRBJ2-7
CASSQDGYEQYF
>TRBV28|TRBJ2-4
CASSYIGQGLTNIQYF
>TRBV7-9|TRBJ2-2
CVPVDANTGELFF
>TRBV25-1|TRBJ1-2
CASSPPHSDGGHGYTF
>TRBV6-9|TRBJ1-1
CATCSGPTNTEAFF
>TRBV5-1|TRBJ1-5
CASSLDWGKHQPQHF
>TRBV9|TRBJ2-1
CASSVTNEQFF
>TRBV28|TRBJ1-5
CASRRSGVNQPQHF
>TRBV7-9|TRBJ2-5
CASSRTGLGETQYF
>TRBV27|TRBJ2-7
CASSSGTRNEQYF
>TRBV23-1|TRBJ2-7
CASSQTAPGRTACEQYF
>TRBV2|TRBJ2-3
CASREGTGRTDTQYF
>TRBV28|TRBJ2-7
CASSPYMAGTYEQYF
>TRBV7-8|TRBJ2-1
CASSPEGSSYNEQFF
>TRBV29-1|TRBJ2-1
CSAEDRAYNEQFF
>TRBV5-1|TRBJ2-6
CASSFFAEKNSGANVLTF
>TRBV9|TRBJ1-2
CASRGRTGEYYGYTF
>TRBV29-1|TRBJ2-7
CSVEDHRGLGYEQYF
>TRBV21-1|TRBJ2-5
CASSPKPLSGLGRETQYF
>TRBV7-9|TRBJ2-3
CASSLVPDRLDTQYF
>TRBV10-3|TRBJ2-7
CATRENANSYEQYF
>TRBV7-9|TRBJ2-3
CASSLPSGSGKDTDTQYF
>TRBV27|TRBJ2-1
CASSFLGVGEQFF
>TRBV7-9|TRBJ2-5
CASSFSDRWETQYF
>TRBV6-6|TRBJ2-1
CASSSLQGGLYNEQFF
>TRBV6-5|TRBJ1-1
CASSYGGTEAFF
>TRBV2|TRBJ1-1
CASSVIQGAVITGEAFF